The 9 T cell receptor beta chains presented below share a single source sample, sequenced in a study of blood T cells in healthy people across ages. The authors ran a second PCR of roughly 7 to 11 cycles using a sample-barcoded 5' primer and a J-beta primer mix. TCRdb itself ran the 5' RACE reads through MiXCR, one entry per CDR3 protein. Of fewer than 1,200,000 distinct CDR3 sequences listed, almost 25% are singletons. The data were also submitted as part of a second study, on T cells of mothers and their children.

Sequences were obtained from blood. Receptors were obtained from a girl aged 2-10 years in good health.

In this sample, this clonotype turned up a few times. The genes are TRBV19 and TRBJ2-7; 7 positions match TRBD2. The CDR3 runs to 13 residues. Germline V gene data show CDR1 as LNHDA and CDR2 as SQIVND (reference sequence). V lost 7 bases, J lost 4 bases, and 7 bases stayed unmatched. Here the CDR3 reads CASIGGGPYEQYF. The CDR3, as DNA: TGTGCCAGTATTGGGGGAGGGCCATACGAGCAGTACTTC.

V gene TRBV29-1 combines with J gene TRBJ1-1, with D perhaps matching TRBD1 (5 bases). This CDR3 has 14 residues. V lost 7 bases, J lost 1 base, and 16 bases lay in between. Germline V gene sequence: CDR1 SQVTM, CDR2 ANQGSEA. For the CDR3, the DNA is TGCAGCGCCCTACCGGGGCTCCAGAACACTGAAGCTTTCTTT. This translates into CSALPGLQNTEAFF.

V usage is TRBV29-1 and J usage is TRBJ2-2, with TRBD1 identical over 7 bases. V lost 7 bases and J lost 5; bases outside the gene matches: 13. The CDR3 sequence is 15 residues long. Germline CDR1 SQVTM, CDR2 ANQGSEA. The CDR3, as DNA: TGCAGCGCGATCGCCGGGACAGCGCGGACCGGGGAGCTGTTTTTT. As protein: CSAIAGTARTGELFF.

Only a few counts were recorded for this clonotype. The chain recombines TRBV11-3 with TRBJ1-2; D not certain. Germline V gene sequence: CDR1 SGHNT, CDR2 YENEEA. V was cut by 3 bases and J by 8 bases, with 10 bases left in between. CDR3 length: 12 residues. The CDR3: CASSLSASGYTF. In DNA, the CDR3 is TGTGCCAGCAGCTTGTCAGCGTCGGGCTACACCTTC. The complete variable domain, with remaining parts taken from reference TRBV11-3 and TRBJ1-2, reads EAGVVQSPRYKIIEKKQPVAFWCNPISGHNTLYWYLQNLGQGPELLIRYENEEAVDDSQLPKDRFSAERLKGVDSTLKIQPAELGDSAVYLCASSLSASGYTFGSGTRLTVV.

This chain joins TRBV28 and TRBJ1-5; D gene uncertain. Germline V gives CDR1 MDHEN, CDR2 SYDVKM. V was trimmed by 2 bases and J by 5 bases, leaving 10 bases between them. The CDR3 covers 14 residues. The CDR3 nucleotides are TGTGCCAGCAGTTTAATGGGCCTACATCAGCCCCAGCATTTT. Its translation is CASSLMGLHQPQHF.

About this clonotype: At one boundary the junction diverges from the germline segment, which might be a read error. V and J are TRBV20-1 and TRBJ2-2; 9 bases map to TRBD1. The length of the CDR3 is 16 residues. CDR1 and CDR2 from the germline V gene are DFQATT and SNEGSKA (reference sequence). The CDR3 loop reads CSAGDKGQGLTGELFF. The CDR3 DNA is TGCAGTGCTGGAGATAAGGGACAGGGCCTTACCGGGGAGCTGTTTTTT.

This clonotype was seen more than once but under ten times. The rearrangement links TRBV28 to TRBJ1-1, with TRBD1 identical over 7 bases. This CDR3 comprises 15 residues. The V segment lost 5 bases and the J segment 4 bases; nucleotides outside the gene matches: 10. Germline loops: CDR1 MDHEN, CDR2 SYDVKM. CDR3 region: CASSRQGGFITEAFF. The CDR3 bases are TGTGCCAGCAGTCGACAGGGTGGGTTTATCACTGAAGCTTTCTTT.

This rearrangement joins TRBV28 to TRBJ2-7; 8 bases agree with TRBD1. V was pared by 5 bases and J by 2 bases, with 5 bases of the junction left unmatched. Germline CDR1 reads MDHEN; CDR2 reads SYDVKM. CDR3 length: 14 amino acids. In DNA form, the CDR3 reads TGTGCCAGCAGTGGACGACAGGGGACCTACGAGCAGTACTTC. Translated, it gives CASSGRQGTYEQYF.

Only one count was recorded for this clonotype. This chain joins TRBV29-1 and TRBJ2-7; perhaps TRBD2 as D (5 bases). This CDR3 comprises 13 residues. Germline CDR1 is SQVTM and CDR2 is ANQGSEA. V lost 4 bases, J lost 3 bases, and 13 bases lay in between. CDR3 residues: CSVVSMGSYEQYF. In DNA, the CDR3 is TGCAGCGTTGTCTCTATGGGGAGCTACGAGCAGTACTTC.